This T cell receptor (beta chain) was sequenced in a study of control samples from healthy donors and cancer patients. Assay: immunoSEQ multiplex PCR; the TCRdb copy retains only in-frame clones and omits some. Here the sample spans around 120,000 clones, about nine tenths being singletons. V was pared by 7 bases and J by 3 bases, with 4 bases of the junction left unmatched. The CDR3 runs to 13 residues. Per germline, CDR1 MNHEY and CDR2 SVGAGI. This clonotype was obtained from a woman younger than 30 in good health. The source material was blood. V usage is TRBV6-5 and J usage is TRBJ2-7, with TRBD1 matching 9 bases. The CDR3 spells CASTGQGSYEQYF. The CDR3 bases are TGTGCCAGCACCGGACAGGGGAGCTACGAGCAGTACTTC.